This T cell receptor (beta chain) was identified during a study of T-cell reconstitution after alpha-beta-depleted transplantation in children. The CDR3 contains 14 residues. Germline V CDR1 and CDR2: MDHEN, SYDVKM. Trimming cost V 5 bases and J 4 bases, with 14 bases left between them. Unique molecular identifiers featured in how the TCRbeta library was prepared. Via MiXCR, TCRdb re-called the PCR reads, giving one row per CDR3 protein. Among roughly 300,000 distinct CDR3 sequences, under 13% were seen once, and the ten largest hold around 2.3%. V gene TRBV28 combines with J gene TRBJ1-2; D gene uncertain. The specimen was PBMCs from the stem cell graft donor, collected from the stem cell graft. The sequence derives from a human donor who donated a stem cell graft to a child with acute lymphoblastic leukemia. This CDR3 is CASSKPGGFYGYTF. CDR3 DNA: TGTGCCAGCAGTAAACCCGGCGGGTTCTATGGCTACACCTTC.